This TCR beta chain was recovered during a study of cytomegalovirus exposure and HLA in healthy donors. The PCR ran on 60 Vbeta and 13 Jbeta primers. Clones were read by immunoSEQ multiplex PCR, and TCRdb kept only the in-frame ones, dropping some. The data show under 200,000 clones, with under 80% seen just once and 2.5% to 3% held by the top ten. Looked up from germline, CDR1 is KGHSY and CDR2 is FQNENV. The J segment lost 8 bases and the V segment lost 1 base, leaving 7 bases of the junction unmatched. CDR3 length equals 16 residues. This clonotype originated in a man aged 35 to 55 in good health and CMV-seronegative. The sample consisted of PBMCs. This chain uses TRBV16 with TRBJ1-5; TRBD1 matches 11 bases. In DNA, the CDR3 is TGTGCCAGCAGCCAATGGGACAGGGGGGCATTGGAGCCCCAGCATTTT. It specifies CASSQWDRGALEPQHF.